Shown below are 29 T cell receptor beta chains from a single sample sequenced in a study of T cells in Graves' hyperthyroidism and ophthalmopathy (dated by TCRdb to about 2019). The library was generated by multiplex PCR. Sequencing relied on an Illumina HiSeq 2000. Amplification of TCR beta CDR3 regions was carried out from RNA transcripts. The TCR CDR3 was subjected to a first round of RT-PCR using the HTBI primer set and the Qiagen OneStep RT-PCR kit. The public reads were run again by TCRdb, first through fastp at Q25 and then through MiXCR, and only productive beta chains were kept. Entries that share a CDR3 protein sequence are merged under the most common genes and DNA. Counted in this sample were about 130,000 distinct CDR3 sequences; approximately 20% of them appeared once. The ten largest clones represent around two thirds of the sample. The sample comprised blood. The receptors here all came from a woman between 45 and 60 years old with Graves' hyperthyroidism that later progressed to Graves' ophthalmopathy.

This clonotype has just a few counts. The V gene is TRBV19, the J gene TRBJ1-5; TRBD1 agrees at 11 bases. This CDR3 comprises 17 residues. Germline lookup yields CDR1 LNHDA and CDR2 SQIVND (reference sequence). The junction had 7 bases not matched to a gene; V was cut back by 5 bases and J by 1 base. The CDR3 protein is CASSPGTGGASNQPQHF. The CDR3 coding sequence is TGTGCCAGTAGTCCCGGGACAGGGGGGGCCAGCAATCAGCCCCAGCATTTT. Supplemented by reference TRBV19 and TRBJ1-5, the full variable domain reads DGGITQSPKYLFRKEGQNVTLSCEQNLNHDAMYWYRQDPGQGLRLIYYSQIVNDFQKGDIAEGYSVSREKKESFPLTVTSAQKNPTAFYLCASSPGTGGASNQPQHFGDGTRLSIL.

There are many counts of this clonotype. The chain has TRBV5-1 and TRBJ2-7; 9 bases are a match to TRBD1. In germline, CDR1 is SGHRS, CDR2 YFSETQ. Trimming took 3 bases from V and 2 from J; bases not matched to a gene: 6. This CDR3 spans 15 amino acids. Here the CDR3 reads CASSYGGTGTYEQYF. Here the CDR3 DNA reads TGCGCCAGCAGCTACGGGGGGACAGGGACCTACGAGCAGTACTTC.

The table lists this clonotype with many counts. This chain links TRBV20-1 with TRBJ1-1; TRBD1 matches at 8 bases. CDR1 and CDR2 (germline): DFQATT, SNEGSKA (reference sequence). Trimming at V came to 1 base and at J to 0 bases, leaving 4 bases not matched to a gene. The CDR3 length is 15 residues. CDR3 nucleotide sequence: TGCAGTGCTAGAGCCGGGACAGGTATGAACACTGAAGCTTTCTTT. It specifies CSARAGTGMNTEAFF.

This clonotype showed up many times. The chain has TRBV12-3 or TRBV12-4 and TRBJ1-1; the D gene is possibly TRBD1 (6 bases). This CDR3 is built from 15 residues. The V end was cut by 2 bases, the J end by 2 bases, with 12 bases between. This chain's CDR3 is CASSLSPGQNTEAFF. CDR3 nucleotide sequence: TGTGCCAGCAGTTTATCCCCGGGACAAAACACTGAAGCTTTCTTT.

The V and J genes are TRBV7-9 and TRBJ1-2; 11 bases fit TRBD1. V lost 4 bases and J lost 6; bases outside the gene matches: 10. The CDR3 totals 16 residues. CDR1 and CDR2 (germline): SEHNR, FQNEAQ (reference sequence). This CDR3 reads CASSSRGGQGEDGYTF. The CDR3 nucleotides read TGTGCCAGCAGCTCGAGAGGGGGACAGGGGGAGGATGGCTACACCTTC.

In DNA, the CDR3 is TGTGCCAGTGGTACCCGAGGGGTGGCCAAGAACGAGCAGTACTTC. It is translated as CASGTRGVAKNEQYF. V and J are TRBV19 and TRBJ2-7; D may match TRBD1 or TRBD2 (5 bases each). V lost 8 bases and J lost 5, with 22 bases in between. Germline CDR1 reads LNHDA; CDR2 reads SQIVND (reference sequence). The CDR3 extends over 15 amino acids. Combining the CDR3 with reference TRBV19 and TRBJ2-7 gives the whole variable domain DGGITQSPKYLFRKEGQNVTLSCEQNLNHDAMYWYRQDPGQGLRLIYYSQIVNDFQKGDIAEGYSVSREKKESFPLTVTSAQKNPTAFYLCASGTRGVAKNEQYFGPGTRLTVT.

This clonotype was found many times. This rearrangement joins TRBV27 to TRBJ2-1, with D perhaps matching TRBD2 (6 bases). Germline lookup yields CDR1 MNHEY and CDR2 SMNVEV (reference sequence). Trimming left V 2 bases short and J 9 bases short, with 17 bases between. The CDR3 loop spans 15 amino acids. CDR3 region: CASSLTGSNFGEQFF. For the CDR3, the DNA is TGTGCCAGCAGTTTAACCGGGAGCAATTTTGGTGAGCAGTTCTTC.

The chain joins TRBV14 to TRBJ1-1, with unresolved D. Germline V gene data show CDR1 as SGHDN and CDR2 as FVKESK. Between the trimmed V and J ends, which lost 2 bases and 6 bases, there was a span of 16 bases. This CDR3 contains 15 residues. The CDR3 protein is CASSQLAGSRPEAFF. CDR3 nucleotide sequence: TGTGCCAGCAGCCAACTGGCAGGCTCCAGACCTGAAGCTTTCTTT.

The chain carries TRBV10-2 and TRBJ2-5; possible D gene TRBD1, 5 bases. The CDR3 loop spans 12 amino acids. Trimming left V 4 bases short and J 3 bases short, with 6 bases between. Germline V gene data show CDR1 as WSHSY and CDR2 as SAAADI. Here the CDR3 DNA reads TGCGCCAGCAGTGTAGGGGAAGAGACCCAGTACTTC. It codes for CASSVGEETQYF.

This clonotype was counted between two and nine times. For the CDR3, the DNA is TGTGCCAGCAGTTTTTGGGATCCGAACACTGAAGCTTTCTTT. It translates to CASSFWDPNTEAFF. This sequence joins TRBV12-3 or TRBV12-4 and TRBJ1-1; no definite D call. Trimming left V 3 bases short and J 1 base short, with 9 bases between. The CDR3 contains 14 residues.

This clonotype has more than one count but fewer than ten. The chain links TRBV9 to TRBJ2-3; TRBD2 agrees at 9 bases. J gave up 3 bases and V 0 bases, and 17 bases lay outside the gene matches. Looked up from germline, CDR1 is SGDLS and CDR2 is YYNGEE. There are 20 residues in the CDR3. The CDR3 is CASSVESRGRGSGRTDTQYF. In DNA, the CDR3 is TGTGCCAGCAGCGTAGAGTCCAGGGGCCGGGGTAGCGGGAGAACAGATACGCAGTATTTT. Variable domain in full (rest from reference TRBV9 and TRBJ2-3): DSGVTQTPKHLITATGQRVTLRCSPRSGDLSVYWYQQSLDQGLQFLIQYYNGEERAKGNILERFSAQQFPDLHSELNLSSLELGDSALYFCASSVESRGRGSGRTDTQYFGPGTRLTVL.

This clonotype showed up many times. The chain couples TRBV6-1 to TRBJ1-1; no clear D. Germline V lookup: CDR1 MNHNS, CDR2 SASEGT. CDR3 length: 12 amino acids. Trimming took 6 bases from V and 0 from J, leaving 5 bases between them. The CDR3 DNA reads TGTGCCAGCAGGGTTCTGAACACTGAAGCTTTCTTT. It specifies CASRVLNTEAFF.

The rearrangement uses TRBV5-1 and TRBJ1-2; no definite D call. CDR1 and CDR2 (germline): SGHRS, YFSETQ. V lost 4 bases to trimming and J lost 4 bases, with 14 bases between them. The CDR3 has 14 residues. CDR3 DNA sequence: TGCGCCAGCAGCAAGGGCGGGAGAGGCTATGGCTACACCTTC. This codes for CASSKGGRGYGYTF.

This clonotype has more than one count but fewer than ten. A much larger clone is a single base away; this may be a read error. The chain recombines TRBV12-3 or TRBV12-4 with TRBJ1-1; TRBD1 matches 10 bases. The CDR3 covers 15 residues. The V segment lost 5 bases and the J segment 1 base; nucleotides outside the gene matches: 4. The CDR3 reads CASSAGQGGNTEAFF. In DNA form, the CDR3 reads TGTGCCAGCAGTGCCGGACAGGGGGGGAACACTGAAGCTTTCTTT.

This clonotype turned up a few times. The V gene is TRBV12-3 or TRBV12-4, the J gene TRBJ2-7; TRBD1 matches at 7 bases. The ends lost 6 bases at V and 3 bases at J; junction bases unmatched: 8. CDR3 length equals 14 residues. CDR3 sequence (DNA): TGTGCCAGCAGCCCATTGGGACAGAACTACGAGCAGTACTTC. Translated, it gives CASSPLGQNYEQYF.

This clonotype was observed many times. The genes are TRBV3-1 and TRBJ1-5; unclear D gene. Germline V CDR1 and CDR2: LGHDT, YNNKEL (reference sequence). V gave up 3 bases and J gave up 0 bases, with 9 bases separating them. The CDR3 runs to 15 residues. The CDR3 is CASSQEPFSNQPQHF. The CDR3 nucleotides read TGTGCCAGCAGCCAGGAACCGTTTAGCAATCAGCCCCAGCATTTT.

J is TRBJ2-3 and V is TRBV20-1; 10 nucleotides match TRBD2. V lost 1 base and J lost 9; bases outside the gene matches: 10. CDR3 length: 15 amino acids. Germline V gene data show CDR1 as DFQATT and CDR2 as SNEGSKA (reference sequence). In DNA form, the CDR3 reads TGCAGTGCTAGAGTCCTAGCGGGGGAGCGGTCCACGCAGTATTTT. Translating gives CSARVLAGERSTQYF.

This clonotype occurred many times. V and J are TRBV20-1 and TRBJ1-4; the D is unclear. Between the trimmed V and J ends, which lost 0 bases and 8 bases, there was a span of 10 bases. Germline V gene sequence: CDR1 DFQATT, CDR2 SNEGSKA (reference sequence). The CDR3 is 13 residues long. The CDR3 DNA reads as TGCAGTGCTAGAGATGGAGGGAGGGAAAAACTGTTTTTT. Translating gives CSARDGGREKLFF.

A note on this clonotype: A much larger clone lies one base from this, so it may be a read error. The chain employs TRBV20-1 and TRBJ1-3, with D hard to call. Trimming cost V 7 bases and J 2 bases, with 6 bases left between them. Germline lookup yields CDR1 DFQATT and CDR2 SNEGSKA (reference sequence). The CDR3 runs to 11 residues. The CDR3 DNA follows: TGCAGTGGGCAGGCTGGAAACACCATATATTTT. This sequence encodes CSGQAGNTIYF.

This clonotype was seen many times. The chain joins TRBV20-1 to TRBJ2-1; the match to TRBD2 covers 7 bases. Germline lookup yields CDR1 DFQATT and CDR2 SNEGSKA (reference sequence). The V segment lost 5 bases and the J segment 4 bases; nucleotides outside the gene matches: 11. The CDR3 covers 15 residues. As DNA, the CDR3 is TGCAGTGCTCGCCACGGGTCCGGGGGGTACAATGAGCAGTTCTTC. This gives the protein CSARHGSGGYNEQFF.

The V call is TRBV4-2, the J call TRBJ2-7; TRBD1 matches 8 bases. Trimming took 3 bases from V and 6 from J; bases not matched to a gene: 10. Germline CDR1 and CDR2: LGHNA and YNFKEQ. The CDR3 sequence is 15 residues long. The CDR3 loop reads CASSHPTQGATEQYF. The CDR3 DNA reads TGTGCCAGCAGCCACCCCACGCAGGGGGCAACCGAGCAGTACTTC.

The V gene is TRBV28, the J gene TRBJ1-5; D not resolved. Germline values: CDR1 MDHEN, CDR2 SYDVKM. Trimming left V 4 bases short and J 0 bases short, with 19 bases between. This CDR3 is built from 18 residues. CDR3 in DNA: TGTGCCAGCAGTTCTACGGGAATATCGGGATATAGCAATCAGCCCCAGCATTTT. It yields the protein CASSSTGISGYSNQPQHF.

J is TRBJ2-1 and V is TRBV30; D perhaps matches TRBD2 (7 bases). With 6 bases removed from V and 6 bases from J, the gap between germline ends came to 15 bases. There are 13 residues in the CDR3. Germline CDR1 GTSNPN, CDR2 SVGIG (reference sequence). CDR3 DNA sequence: TGTGCCTGCCGGGGGGACACCCGCAATGAGCAGTTCTTC. It codes for CACRGDTRNEQFF.

J is TRBJ2-1 and V is TRBV27; D may be TRBD2 (7 bases). Trimming took 4 bases from V and 3 from J, leaving 16 bases between them. The germline CDR1 and CDR2 sequences are MNHEY and SMNVEV (reference sequence). The CDR3 totals 16 residues. CDR3 residues: CASSWEGGDDYNEQFF. The DNA for the CDR3 is TGTGCCAGCAGTTGGGAGGGGGGAGACGACTACAATGAGCAGTTCTTC.

Ten or more counts support this clonotype. The J gene is TRBJ2-5, the V gene TRBV20-1; no firm D call. V was clipped by 1 base and J by 7 bases, with 10 bases between them. This CDR3 is built from 12 residues. Germline V CDR1 and CDR2: DFQATT, SNEGSKA (reference sequence). Written as DNA, the CDR3 is TGCAGTGCTAGAGTTAATAGCCCGACCCAGTACTTC. Its protein product is CSARVNSPTQYF.

This clonotype was seen more than once but under ten times. The V and J genes are TRBV28 and TRBJ1-3; TRBD1 matches 7 bases. CDR3 length: 16 amino acids. The germline V gene has CDR1 MDHEN and CDR2 SYDVKM. V lost 6 bases, J lost 0 bases, and 8 bases stayed unmatched. CDR3 amino acids: CASRLGGFSSGNTIYF. The CDR3 DNA reads as TGTGCCAGCAGGCTAGGGGGCTTCAGCTCTGGAAACACCATATATTTT.

This clonotype was recorded at least ten times. The rearrangement joins TRBV20-1 to TRBJ2-7; no firm D call. V lost 0 bases and J lost 3, with 6 bases in between. The CDR3 extends over 12 amino acids. Germline CDR1 reads DFQATT; CDR2 reads SNEGSKA (reference sequence). CDR3 bases: TGCAGTGCTAGAGATAACAGCTACGAGCAGTACTTC. Translation: CSARDNSYEQYF.

The sample holds many counts of this clonotype. This chain connects TRBV19 to TRBJ2-1; D unresolved. The CDR3 length is 12 residues. V was pared by 0 bases and J by 9 bases, with 6 bases between. Germline loops: CDR1 LNHDA, CDR2 SQIVND (reference sequence). CDR3 protein: CASSIDPPEQFF. The CDR3 DNA reads as TGTGCCAGTAGTATAGATCCCCCTGAGCAGTTCTTC.

This clonotype was seen more than once but under ten times. The chain links TRBV5-6 to TRBJ2-1, with D maybe TRBD1 (6 bases). V lost 6 bases to trimming and J lost 3 bases, with 19 bases between them. Germline V lookup: CDR1 SGHDT, CDR2 YYEEEE. This CDR3 region has 16 residues. CDR3 sequence: CASTTGGGAGYNEQFF. As DNA, the CDR3 is TGTGCCAGCACCACGGGTGGGGGCGCGGGCTACAATGAGCAGTTCTTC.